This T cell receptor (beta chain) was captured in a study of a mutant IDH1 vaccine in newly diagnosed glioma. As for the study in general: Initiation of the vaccine course occurred 4-6 weeks after radiotherapy alone, or alongside temozolomide cycles.

Regarding this clone: Its cognate antigen is unknown.

Clones were sequenced by immunoSEQ multiplex PCR, and TCRdb holds only the in-frame ones, with some missing. The repertoire holds approximately 45,000 clones, with about 88% as singletons. Time point of the sample: week 35, safety follow-up. Doses of 300 ug of mutant IDH1 20-mer peptide were given with topical imiquimod. This CDR3 spans 15 amino acids. In germline, CDR1 is SGHDN, CDR2 FVKESK. Trimming shortened V by 3 bases and J by 9 bases, and 18 bases separated the two germline ends. The chain has TRBV14 and TRBJ2-1; D perhaps matches TRBD2 (5 bases). The TCR was taken from a woman between 40 and 55 years old with glioma. The sequencing used PBMCs, collected from a glioma patient whose treatment included an IDH1 peptide vaccine. The chain's CDR3 is CASSHQDYRGSEQFF. CDR3 bases: TGTGCCAGCAGCCATCAGGATTACCGGGGTAGTGAGCAGTTCTTC.